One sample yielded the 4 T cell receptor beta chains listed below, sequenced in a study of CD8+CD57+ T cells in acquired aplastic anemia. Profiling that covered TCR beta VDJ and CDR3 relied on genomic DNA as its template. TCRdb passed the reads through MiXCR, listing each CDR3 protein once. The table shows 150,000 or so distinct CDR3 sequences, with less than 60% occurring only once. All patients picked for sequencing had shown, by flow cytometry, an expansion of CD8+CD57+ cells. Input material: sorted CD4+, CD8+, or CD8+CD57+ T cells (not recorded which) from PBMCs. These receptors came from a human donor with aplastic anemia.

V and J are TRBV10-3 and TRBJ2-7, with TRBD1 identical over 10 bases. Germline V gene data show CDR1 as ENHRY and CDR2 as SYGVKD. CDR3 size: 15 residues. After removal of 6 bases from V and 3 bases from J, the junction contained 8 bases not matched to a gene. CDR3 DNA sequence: TGTGCCATCAGGGGGACCGGGACAGGGGTCTACGAGCAGTACTTC. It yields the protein CAIRGTGTGVYEQYF.

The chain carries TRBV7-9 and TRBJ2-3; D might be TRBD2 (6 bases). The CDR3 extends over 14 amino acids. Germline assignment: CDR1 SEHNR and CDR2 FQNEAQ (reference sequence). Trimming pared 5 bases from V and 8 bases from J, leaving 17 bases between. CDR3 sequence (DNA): TGTGCCAGCAGCCTAAACTCGGGAGCGGGTACGCAGTATTTT. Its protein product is CASSLNSGAGTQYF.

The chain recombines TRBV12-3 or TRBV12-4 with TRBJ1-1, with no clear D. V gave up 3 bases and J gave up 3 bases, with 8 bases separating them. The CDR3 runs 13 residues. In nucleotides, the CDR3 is TGTGCCAGCAGTTTTAGTGCCTACACTGAAGCTTTCTTT. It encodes CASSFSAYTEAFF.

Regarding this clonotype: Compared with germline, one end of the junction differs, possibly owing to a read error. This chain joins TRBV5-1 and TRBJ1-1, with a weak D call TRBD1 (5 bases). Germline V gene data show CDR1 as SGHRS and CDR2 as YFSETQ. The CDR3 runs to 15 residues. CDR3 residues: CASSSGGAENTEAFF. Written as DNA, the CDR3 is TGCGCCAGCAGCTCGGGCGGGGCTGAGAACACTGAAGCTTTCTTC.